Sequencing of this T cell receptor beta chain was carried out in a study of T-cell reconstitution after alpha-beta-depleted transplantation in children. Findings and caveats of the study: It was newly produced T cells that mostly accounted for T-cell counts and diversity one year after transplant. Roughly two months post-transplant, alpha-beta T cells reportedly originated from several hundred graft clones that had expanded. Surviving recipient T cells and intrathymic progenitors accounted for some patients' high TCRbeta diversity at day 60.

The trim removed 3 bases at V and 7 bases at J, leaving 16 bases unmatched. Germline CDR1 reads DFQATT; CDR2 reads SNEGSKA (reference sequence). The CDR3 length is 18 residues. For TCRbeta, the library was prepared with unique molecular identifiers. TCRdb reprocessed the PCR reads via MiXCR and lists one record per CDR3 protein. The profile shows hundreds of thousands of distinct CDR3 sequences, 20% to 25% of them singletons. Concerning this clonotype itself: Antigen: not known.

The rearrangement links TRBV20-1 to TRBJ1-6; TRBD1 matches 9 bases. The sequence was obtained from a boy in the first two years of life who had a stem cell transplant for acute myeloid leukemia, so the T cells may come from the graft donor. The starting material was PBMCs, mostly from graft donor cells, obtained 360 days after TCRalphabeta/CD19-depleted stem cell transplant. CDR3 in amino acids: CSASIGTGTSKGNSPLHF. The CDR3 DNA is TGCAGTGCTAGTATAGGGACAGGGACGTCCAAGGGGAATTCACCCCTCCACTTT.